This TCR delta chain was profiled in a study of gamma-delta chains in newborns, infants, children. Worth noting for this clone: The protein TCRdb lists belongs to a much larger clone and differs from this DNA's translation at residue 6, which points to a read error; the protein shown is made from the DNA.

The CDR3 extends over 17 amino acids. V lost 0 bases and J lost 0, with 8 bases in between. Germline CDR1 GEAIGNYY, CDR2 EKD. TCRdb reran clone calling via CATT on the reads. Altogether more than 14,000 delta-chain clones are present, about 7% being singletons, with the ten largest covering 20% to 25%. This chain links TRDV2 with TRDJ3; tentative D call: TRDD3 (6 bases). Sequencing input: blood. The receptor was derived from a child who was a newborn, infant or young child, either healthy, febrile or measles-vaccinated (not recorded which). The CDR3, as DNA: TGTGCCTGTGACACCCTACTGGGCTCCTGGGACACCCGACAGATGTTTTTC. This translates into CACDTLLGSWDTRQMFF.